The 2 T cell receptor beta chains below come from one sample, sequenced in a study of shared clonotypes between healthy human individuals. Using immunoSEQ multiplex PCR, the repertoire was profiled, and TCRdb retains in-frame clones only, with some absent. The sample contains some 2.1 million clones, 85% to 95% of which appear only once. The sequenced sample was naive CD4+ T cells sorted from blood. Documented subset: CD45RA+ positively selected. These receptors were obtained from a man younger than 30 in good health.

J is TRBJ1-5 and V is TRBV18, with D hard to call. Germline V gene lookup returns CDR1 KGHSH and CDR2 LQKENI. V lost 3 bases to trimming and J lost 3 bases, with 9 bases between them. The CDR3 is 14 residues long. The CDR3 DNA is TGTGCCAGCTCACCTAACTCATACAATCAGCCCCAGCATTTT. This gives the protein CASSPNSYNQPQHF.

A single count supports this clone. The genes are TRBV6-5 and TRBJ2-7; a possible D gene is TRBD2 (6 bases). Per germline, CDR1 MNHEY and CDR2 SVGAGI. The CDR3 has 15 amino acids. The V end was cut by 7 bases, the J end by 4 bases, with 20 bases between. CDR3 nucleotide sequence: TGTGCCAGCACCCTCCTGGGCGGGGTAGCATACGAGCAGTACTTC. Its protein is CASTLLGGVAYEQYF.